The TCR beta chain described here comes from a study of T cells expressing NK-cell markers. Overall study context: Cells sorted as CD3+CD56+NKG2C+, CD3+CD56+NKG2C- and CD3+CD56-NKG2C+ T cells supplied the TCR beta repertoires.

In the case of this clonotype: Antigen specificity is unknown.

Beta-chain TCR cDNA was generated via 5'RACE template switching with UMIs. Reanalyzing the 5' RACE reads, TCRdb keeps one entry per CDR3 protein, without DNA. Here the sample table reports approximately 420,000 distinct CDR3 sequences. Overall study findings and caveats: It remained uncertain whether the expanded NKG2C+ T cell clones were specific for HCMV antigens.

Germline V lookup: CDR1 SGHTA, CDR2 FQGNSA. The length of the CDR3 is 13 residues. The sample comprised blood T cells: a sorted CD56 or NKG2C T cell subset, CD4+ or CD8+ T cells, or bulk PBMC T cells (not recorded which). The chain has TRBV7-2 and TRBJ1-3. The sequence derives from a woman aged 45-60 years in good health. The CDR3 spells CASSRNAGNTIYF. The whole variable domain, remainder taken from reference TRBV7-2 and TRBJ1-3, is GAGVSQSPSNKVTEKGKDVELRCDPISGHTALYWYRQSLGQGLEFLIYFQGNSAPDKSGLPSDRFSAERTGGSVSTLTIQRTQQEDSAVYLCASSRNAGNTIYFGEGSWLTVV.